This TCR beta chain was identified during a study of blood T cell repertoires in COVID-19. As for the study in general: Samples taken during acute and convalescent COVID-19 were collected in the United States, Italy and Spain.

Per the original data handling: Amplification of reference gene primers provided the estimated nucleated cell counts. The assay was immunoSEQ multiplex PCR, and TCRdb's table has in-frame clones only and misses some. The V and J calls and clone size are taken from that table; D and trimming were inferred from the DNA. The sample has 350,000 to 450,000 clones, 85% seen once. Germline CDR1 MNHEY, CDR2 SMNVEV (reference sequence). The CDR3 loop spans 15 amino acids. The V gene lost 6 bases and the J gene lost 1 base, with 15 bases spanning the gap. This receptor was obtained from a woman younger than 35 with acute or convalescent COVID-19. The chain is built from TRBV27 and TRBJ1-1; perhaps TRBD1 as D (6 bases). The sequencing sample was made of peripheral blood. CDR3 in DNA: TGTGCCAGCAGACCCCGGGACAAGAGGAACACTGAAGCTTTCTTT. Its protein product is CASRPRDKRNTEAFF.